The TCR beta chain under discussion was sequenced for a study of lymphopenia after photon versus proton radiotherapy. The study's findings and limits: Relative stability marked proton patients; photon patients lost diversity and naive cells. A bigger post-nadir fall in TCR diversity correlated inversely with survival time in deceased patients.

Germline V gene lookup returns CDR1 KGHSH and CDR2 LQKENI. The CDR3 has 15 residues. V was shortened by 2 bases and J by 1 base, with 11 bases between the two germline ends. A note on this clone: The antigen remains undetermined.

The table came from immunoSEQ multiplex PCR; TCRdb's copy has only in-frame clones and leaves some out. Here the sample spans 7,000 to 8,500 clones, around 94% being singletons. The source of this sequence is a woman aged 45-60 years with cholangiocarcinoma. Sequencing used peripheral blood, obtained from a patient treated with photon-based radiotherapy. The V gene is TRBV18, the J gene TRBJ1-1; unclear D gene. The CDR3 DNA reads as TGTGCCAGCTCACCAATAAAGAAGGGGAACACTGAAGCTTTCTTT. This translates into CASSPIKKGNTEAFF.